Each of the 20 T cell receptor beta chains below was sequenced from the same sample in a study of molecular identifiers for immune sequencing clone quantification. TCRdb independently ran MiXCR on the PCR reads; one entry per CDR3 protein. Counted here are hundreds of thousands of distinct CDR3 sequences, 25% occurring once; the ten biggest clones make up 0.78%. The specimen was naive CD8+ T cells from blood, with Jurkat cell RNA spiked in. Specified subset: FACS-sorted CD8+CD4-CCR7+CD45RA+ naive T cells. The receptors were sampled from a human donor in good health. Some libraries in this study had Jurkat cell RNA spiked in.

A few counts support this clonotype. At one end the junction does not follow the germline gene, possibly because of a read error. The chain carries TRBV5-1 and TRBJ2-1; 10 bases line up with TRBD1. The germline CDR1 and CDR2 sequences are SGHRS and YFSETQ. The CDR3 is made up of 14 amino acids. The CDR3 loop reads CASSSKTGGNERFF. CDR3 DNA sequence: TGCGCCAGCAGCTCAAAGACAGGGGGCAATGAGCGGTTCTTC.

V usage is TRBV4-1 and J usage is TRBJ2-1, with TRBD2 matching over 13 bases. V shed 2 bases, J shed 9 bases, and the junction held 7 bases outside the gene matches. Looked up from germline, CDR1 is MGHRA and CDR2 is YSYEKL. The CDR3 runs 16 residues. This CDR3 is CASSQQTSGGAGEQFF. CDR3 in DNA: TGCGCCAGCAGCCAACAAACTAGCGGGGGGGCCGGTGAGCAGTTCTTC.

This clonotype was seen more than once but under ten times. The CDR3 region has the DNA TGTGCCAGCAGTTTATGGACGGGGACAGCGGGGAATCAGCCCCAGCATTTT. Encoded protein: CASSLWTGTAGNQPQHF. The V gene is TRBV28, the J gene TRBJ1-5; 7 bases map to TRBD1. The CDR3 spans 17 residues. Per germline, CDR1 MDHEN and CDR2 SYDVKM. V was clipped by 0 bases and J by 4 bases; unmatched bases: 9.

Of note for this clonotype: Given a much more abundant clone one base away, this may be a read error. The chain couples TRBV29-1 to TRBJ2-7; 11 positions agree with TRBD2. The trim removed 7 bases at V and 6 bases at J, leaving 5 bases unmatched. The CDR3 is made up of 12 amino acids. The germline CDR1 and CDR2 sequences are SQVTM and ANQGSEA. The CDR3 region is CSGTSGYVEQYF. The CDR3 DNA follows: TGCAGCGGGACTAGCGGGTACGTCGAGCAGTACTTC.

Here the CDR3 reads CASGLQTVEETQYF. The CDR3 DNA follows: TGTGCCAGCGGCCTACAGACGGTTGAAGAGACCCAGTACTTC. The chain is built from TRBV7-9 and TRBJ2-5; no firm D call. The CDR3 length is 14 residues. The germline V gene encodes CDR1 SEHNR and CDR2 FQNEAQ (reference sequence). V was pared by 8 bases and J by 3 bases, with 16 bases between. The full variable domain, rest sourced from reference TRBV7-9 and TRBJ2-5, is DTGVSQNPRHKITKRGQNVTFRCDPISEHNRLYWYRQTLGQGPEFLTYFQNEAQLEKSRLLSDRFSAERPKGSFSTLEIQRTEQGDSAMYLCASGLQTVEETQYFGPGTRLLVL.

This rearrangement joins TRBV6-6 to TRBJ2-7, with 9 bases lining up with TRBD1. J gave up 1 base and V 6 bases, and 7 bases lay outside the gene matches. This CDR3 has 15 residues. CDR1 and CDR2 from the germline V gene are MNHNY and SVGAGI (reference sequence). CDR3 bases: TGTGCCAGCAGCTCGGGACAGGGCAATTCCTACGAGCAGTACTTC. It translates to CASSSGQGNSYEQYF.

CDR3: CASSWDVAGAVRTEQFF. In DNA, the CDR3 is TGTGCCAGCAGTTGGGATGTAGCGGGAGCGGTTAGGACGGAGCAGTTCTTC. The rearrangement links TRBV27 to TRBJ2-1; TRBD2 aligns across 9 bases. Germline V gene lookup returns CDR1 MNHEY and CDR2 SMNVEV (reference sequence). V trimming: 4 bases; J trimming: 10 bases; junction bases outside the gene matches: 17. The CDR3 is 17 amino acids.

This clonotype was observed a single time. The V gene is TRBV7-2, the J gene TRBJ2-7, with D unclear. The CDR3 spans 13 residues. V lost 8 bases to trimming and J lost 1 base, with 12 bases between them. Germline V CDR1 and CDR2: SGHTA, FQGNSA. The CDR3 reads CASRPASSYEQYF. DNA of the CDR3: TGTGCCAGCCGCCCGGCCAGTTCCTACGAGCAGTACTTC.

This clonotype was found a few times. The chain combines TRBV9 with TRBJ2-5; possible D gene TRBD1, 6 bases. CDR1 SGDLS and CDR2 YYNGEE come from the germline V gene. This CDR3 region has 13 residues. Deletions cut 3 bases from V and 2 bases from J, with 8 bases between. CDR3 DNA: TGTGCCAGCAGCGCGGGACAACAAGAGACCCAGTACTTC. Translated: CASSAGQQETQYF.

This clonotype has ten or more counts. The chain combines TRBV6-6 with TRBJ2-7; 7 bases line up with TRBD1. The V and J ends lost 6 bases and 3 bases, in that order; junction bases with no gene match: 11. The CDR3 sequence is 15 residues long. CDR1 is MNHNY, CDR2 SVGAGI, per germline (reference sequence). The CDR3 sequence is CASRSRDRPFYEQYF. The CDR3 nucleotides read TGTGCCAGCAGATCTCGGGACAGACCGTTCTACGAGCAGTACTTC.

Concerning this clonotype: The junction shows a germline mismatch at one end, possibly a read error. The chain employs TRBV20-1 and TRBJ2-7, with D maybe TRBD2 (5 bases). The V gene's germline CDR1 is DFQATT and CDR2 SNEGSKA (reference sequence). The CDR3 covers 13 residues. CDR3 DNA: TGCGGTGCGAAAGAAATTAGCGCCTACGAGCAGTACTTC. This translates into CGAKEISAYEQYF.

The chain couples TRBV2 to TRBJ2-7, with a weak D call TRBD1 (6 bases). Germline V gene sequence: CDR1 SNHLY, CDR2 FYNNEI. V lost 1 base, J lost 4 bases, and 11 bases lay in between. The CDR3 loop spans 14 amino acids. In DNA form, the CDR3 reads TGTGCCAGCAGTGAAGGAACAGGGCTTTACGAGCAGTACTTC. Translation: CASSEGTGLYEQYF.

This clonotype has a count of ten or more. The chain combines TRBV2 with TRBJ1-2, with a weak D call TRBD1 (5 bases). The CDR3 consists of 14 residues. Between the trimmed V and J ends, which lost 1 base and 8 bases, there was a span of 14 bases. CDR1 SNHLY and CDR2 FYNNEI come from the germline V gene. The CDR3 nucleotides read TGTGCCAGCAGTGAAGAGGGGCAGGGTGTGGGCTACACCTTC. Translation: CASSEEGQGVGYTF. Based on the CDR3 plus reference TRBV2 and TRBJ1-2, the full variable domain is EPEVTQTPSHQVTQMGQEVILRCVPISNHLYFYWYRQILGQKVEFLVSFYNNEISEKSEIFDDQFSVERPDGSNFTLKIRSTKLEDSAMYFCASSEEGQGVGYTFGSGTRLTVV.

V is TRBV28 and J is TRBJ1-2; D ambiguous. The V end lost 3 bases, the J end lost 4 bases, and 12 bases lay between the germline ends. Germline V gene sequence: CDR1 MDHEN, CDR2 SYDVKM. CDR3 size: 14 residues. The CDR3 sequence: CASSFGPDGYGYTF. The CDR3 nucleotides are TGTGCCAGCAGTTTCGGACCGGACGGCTATGGCTACACCTTC.

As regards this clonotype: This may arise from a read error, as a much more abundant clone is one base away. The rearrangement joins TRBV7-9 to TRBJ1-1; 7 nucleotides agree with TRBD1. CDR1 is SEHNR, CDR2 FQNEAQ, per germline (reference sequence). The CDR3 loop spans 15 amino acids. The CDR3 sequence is CVSSLETGMNTEAFF. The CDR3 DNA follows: TGTGTCAGCAGCTTGGAGACAGGGATGAACACTGAAGCTTTCTTT. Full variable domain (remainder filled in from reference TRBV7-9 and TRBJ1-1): DTGVSQNPRHKITKRGQNVTFRCDPISEHNRLYWYRQTLGQGPEFLTYFQNEAQLEKSRLLSDRFSAERPKGSFSTLEIQRTEQGDSAMYLCVSSLETGMNTEAFFGQGTRLTVV.

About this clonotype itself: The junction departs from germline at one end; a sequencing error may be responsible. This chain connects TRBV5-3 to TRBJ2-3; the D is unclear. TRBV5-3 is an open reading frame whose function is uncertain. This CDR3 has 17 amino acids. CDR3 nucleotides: TGTGCCAGCAGCTTCTCCCTCGTGCGCTCTAGCACAGATACGCAGTATTTT. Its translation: CASSFSLVRSSTDTQYF.

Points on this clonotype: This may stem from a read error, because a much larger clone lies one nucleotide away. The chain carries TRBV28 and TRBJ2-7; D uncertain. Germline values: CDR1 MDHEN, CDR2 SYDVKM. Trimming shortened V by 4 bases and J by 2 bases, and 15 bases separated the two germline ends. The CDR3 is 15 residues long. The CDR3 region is CASSSPFGFPYEQYF. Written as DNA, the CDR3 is TGTGCCAGCAGTTCACCATTCGGGTTCCCCTACGAGCAGTACTTC.

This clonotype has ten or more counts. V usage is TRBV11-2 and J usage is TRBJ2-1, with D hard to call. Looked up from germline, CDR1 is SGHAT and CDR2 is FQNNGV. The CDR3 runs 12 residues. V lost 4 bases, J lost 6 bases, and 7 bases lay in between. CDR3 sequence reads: CASSYSPNEQFF. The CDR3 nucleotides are TGTGCCAGCAGCTATTCCCCCAATGAGCAGTTCTTC.

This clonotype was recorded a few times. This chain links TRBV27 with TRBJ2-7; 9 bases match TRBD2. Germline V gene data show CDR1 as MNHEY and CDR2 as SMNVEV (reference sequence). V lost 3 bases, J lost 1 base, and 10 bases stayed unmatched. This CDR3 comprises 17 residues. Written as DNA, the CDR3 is TGTGCCAGCAGTTTTTTAGGTCTAGCGGGACCTTCCTACGAGCAGTACTTC. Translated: CASSFLGLAGPSYEQYF.

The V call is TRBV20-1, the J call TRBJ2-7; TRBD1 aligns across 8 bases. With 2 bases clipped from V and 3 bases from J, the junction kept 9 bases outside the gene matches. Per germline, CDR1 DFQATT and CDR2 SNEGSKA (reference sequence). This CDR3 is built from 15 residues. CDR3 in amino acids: CSARPSGQVIYEQYF. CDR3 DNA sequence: TGCAGTGCTAGACCATCGGGACAGGTAATCTACGAGCAGTACTTC.